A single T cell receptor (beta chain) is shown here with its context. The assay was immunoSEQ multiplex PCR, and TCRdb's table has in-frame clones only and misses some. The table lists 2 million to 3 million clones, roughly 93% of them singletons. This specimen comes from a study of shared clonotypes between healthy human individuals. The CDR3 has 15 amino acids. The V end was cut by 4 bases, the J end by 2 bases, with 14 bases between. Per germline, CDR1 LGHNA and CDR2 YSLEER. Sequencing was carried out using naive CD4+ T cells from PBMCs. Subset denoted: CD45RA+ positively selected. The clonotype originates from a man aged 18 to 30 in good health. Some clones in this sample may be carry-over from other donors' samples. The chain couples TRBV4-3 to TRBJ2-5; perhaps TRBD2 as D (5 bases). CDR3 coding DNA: TGCGCCAGCAGCCCTACCGGAGGCGCACAAGAGACCCAGTACTTC. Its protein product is CASSPTGGAQETQYF.